This TCR beta chain was sequenced for a study of shared clonotypes between healthy human individuals. Repertoires were generated with immunoSEQ multiplex PCR, while TCRdb's copy carries only in-frame clones and drops some. The profile shows 2 million to 3 million clones, 93% of them singletons. In this sample, this clone turned up a few times. In germline, CDR1 is SQVTM, CDR2 ANQGSEA. Trimming stripped 4 bases from V and 3 bases from J, with 10 bases between. CDR3 length: 13 residues. The V gene is TRBV29-1, the J gene TRBJ1-5, with D unresolved. This TCR derives from a man between 18 and 29 years old in good health. Some clones in this sample may be carry-over from other donors' samples. Sequenced input: naive CD4+ T cells from PBMCs. Sample subset: CD45RA+ positively selected. Written as DNA, the CDR3 is TGCAGCGTTGCTCGGGGAAACAATCAGCCCCAGCATTTT. Its protein product is CSVARGNNQPQHF.